This TCR beta chain was captured by sequencing in a study of CD8+CD57+ T cells in acquired aplastic anemia (dated by TCRdb to 2017 to 2018). Broadly, across the study: DNA extracted from sorted CD4+ and CD8+ cells had a mean of roughly 3.4 ug, with a range of about 0.18 to 27.4 ug. Healthy donor samples averaged roughly 10 million reads for CD4+ and about 12 million for CD8+ cells.

Regarding this clonotype: The specificity of this receptor is unknown. Base qualities were left out, and no much larger clone turns up one base away.

In this study, sorted CD4+ and CD8+ T cells from the blood of healthy subjects and of severe aplastic anemia patients had their TCR repertoires deep-sequenced. Ficoll-Paque density gradient centrifugation was used to isolate peripheral blood mononuclear cells. CD4+ and CD8+ T cells were sorted by FACS or magnetic beads before DNA extraction. Study-wide conclusions, independent of this receptor: Approximately 27 CD8+ CDR3 sequences were found in both patients and controls but appeared to be highly expressed in patients and within the immunodominant clones of the patients. CD8+ Simpson's diversity did not differ significantly between patients and healthy controls (P=0.060).

The CDR1 and CDR2 encoded by the germline V gene (reference sequence) are PRHDT and FYEKMQ. The V end gives up 4 bases and the J end 3 bases, leaving 4 bases in the junction not matched to a gene. The CDR3, cysteine through phenylalanine, is 15 amino acids long. Only CDR3 DNA is held: 45 bases, read in frame from base 1. Genomic DNA served as template for TCR beta VDJ combination and CDR3 sequence profiling. TCR repertoire sequencing was run on an Illumina HiSeq 2000. From the authors' description of their analysis: TRBV/TRBJ rearrangement plots, CDR3 size and DJ length profiles, and Simpson's diversity index were used to evaluate the repertoires. The most abundant DNA sequence in the deep sequencing data was taken as the immunodominant clone. CDR3 amino acid sequences were checked for sharing across subjects and were also compared against the VDJdb database and published repertoires. TCRdb handled the public reads itself, with Q25 trimming in fastp and clone calling in MiXCR, and kept productive beta chains. Every entry covers one CDR3 protein and lists the most common genes and DNA from its rows. TCRdb's processing, not the authors', yielded these V and J calls. The sample table shows 68,000 or so distinct CDR3 sequences, and 54% are seen once. In total, the top ten clones hold around 8.3% of the sample.

The chain is made from TRBV13 and TRBJ1-2; TRBD1 agrees with 11 junctional bases. The specimen sequenced was sorted CD4+, CD8+, or CD8+CD57+ T cells (not recorded which) from PBMCs. This receptor was identified in a human donor in good health, serving as a control. The CDR3 sequence is CASSSGDRGDYGYTF. The nucleotide sequence reads TGTGCCAGCAGCTCCGGGGACAGGGGGGACTATGGCTACACCTTC.